Below are 23 T cell receptor beta chains sequenced from a single sample in a study of T cells in Graves' hyperthyroidism and ophthalmopathy. The source material, RNA transcripts, was used to amplify TCR beta CDR3 regions. HTBI primers were employed in a first-round RT-PCR of the TCR CDR3. TCRdb reprocessed the multiplex PCR reads with MiXCR, giving one entry per CDR3 protein. The data show roughly 380,000 distinct CDR3 sequences, roughly 13% seen once. Sequencing was done on a sample of blood. The receptors come from a man younger than 40 with Graves' hyperthyroidism that later progressed to Graves' ophthalmopathy.

In this sample, this clonotype turned up a few times. The genes are TRBV30 and TRBJ2-1, with 9 bases lining up with TRBD2. V shed 2 bases, J shed 2 bases, and the junction held 7 bases outside the gene matches. From germline, CDR1 is GTSNPN and CDR2 SVGIG (reference sequence). This CDR3 is 16 amino acids long. As DNA, the CDR3 is TGTGCCTGGAGTCGACCCCGCGGGGGGGCCTACAATGAGCAGTTCTTC. Residues: CAWSRPRGGAYNEQFF. Using reference TRBV30 and TRBJ2-1 for the parts outside the CDR3, the full variable domain is SQTIHQWPATLVQPVGSPLSLECTVEGTSNPNLYWYRQAAGRGLQLLFYSVGIGQISSEVPQNLSASRPQDRQFILSSKKLLLSDSGFYLCAWSRPRGGAYNEQFFGPGTRLTVL.

The chain carries TRBV6-2 or TRBV6-3 and TRBJ2-7, with D tentatively TRBD2 (6 bases). CDR3 length: 14 amino acids. Germline lookup yields CDR1 MNHEY and CDR2 SVGEGT. The germline V and J ends were trimmed by 4 bases and 0 bases, with 10 bases remaining between them. The CDR3 sequence: CASSSDYFSYEQYF. The CDR3 DNA reads TGTGCCAGCAGTTCGGACTATTTCTCCTACGAGCAGTACTTC.

In this sample, this clonotype turned up a few times. V is TRBV12-3 or TRBV12-4 and J is TRBJ2-7; 8 bases are a match to TRBD2. The V gene end was trimmed by 3 bases and the J gene end by 3 bases; junction bases not matched to a gene: 7. CDR3 size: 15 residues. The CDR3 nucleotides are TGTGCCAGCAGTTTCGGGGGGGGAGTGTACTACGAGCAGTACTTC. Its protein is CASSFGGGVYYEQYF.

The sample holds many counts of this clonotype. V is TRBV12-3 or TRBV12-4 and J is TRBJ1-5; D is undetermined. CDR3 size: 16 residues. Between the trimmed V and J ends, which lost 6 bases and 0 bases, there was a span of 15 bases. CDR3 DNA: TGTGCCAGCAGCAGTTTCACCCCTTATAGCAATCAGCCCCAGCATTTT. It is translated as CASSSFTPYSNQPQHF.

This clonotype was detected ten times or more. The chain links TRBV5-1 to TRBJ2-6, with unresolved D. The CDR3 totals 15 residues. Looked up from germline, CDR1 is SGHRS and CDR2 is YFSETQ. V lost 0 bases and J lost 3, with 7 bases in between. CDR3 sequence (DNA): TGCGCCAGCAGCTTGGAGGGTCGTGGGGCCAACGTCCTGACTTTC. It is translated as CASSLEGRGANVLTF. Using reference TRBV5-1 and TRBJ2-6 for the parts outside the CDR3, the full variable domain is KAGVTQTPRYLIKTRGQQVTLSCSPISGHRSVSWYQQTPGQGLQFLFEYFSETQRNKGNFPGRFSGRQFSNSRSEMNVSTLELGDSALYLCASSLEGRGANVLTFGAGSRLTVL.

This clonotype has at least ten counts. This chain uses TRBV13 with TRBJ1-1; D is possibly TRBD1 (6 bases). This CDR3 is built from 15 residues. Trimming took off 6 bases at V and 3 bases at J, with 17 bases between the two ends. Germline CDR1 is PRHDT and CDR2 is FYEKMQ (reference sequence). This chain's CDR3 is CASSPNGGGDTEAFF. In DNA, the CDR3 is TGTGCCAGCAGTCCAAACGGGGGCGGTGACACTGAAGCTTTCTTT.

Ten or more counts support this clonotype. The rearrangement uses TRBV12-3 or TRBV12-4 and TRBJ2-7, with D unresolved. The V end was cut by 3 bases, the J end by 2 bases, with 8 bases between. The CDR3 totals 13 residues. The CDR3 is CASSFNSPYEQYF. In nucleotides, the CDR3 is TGTGCCAGCAGTTTTAACAGTCCCTACGAGCAGTACTTC.

This clonotype was detected a few times. The rearrangement uses TRBV6-2 or TRBV6-3 and TRBJ2-3; D not resolved. CDR3 length equals 14 residues. V dropped 0 bases and J dropped 2 bases, with 6 bases sitting between them. CDR1 and CDR2 from the germline V gene are MNHEY and SVGEGT. CDR3 nucleotides: TGTGCCAGCAGTTACTCGACTTTCACAGATACGCAGTATTTT. It is translated as CASSYSTFTDTQYF.

The J gene is TRBJ2-2, the V gene TRBV28; 9 nucleotides align to TRBD2. Trimming took 5 bases from V and 6 from J; bases not matched to a gene: 7. In germline, CDR1 is MDHEN, CDR2 SYDVKM. CDR3 length equals 15 residues. The CDR3 sequence is CASSPGGGVAGELFF. The CDR3 DNA is TGTGCCAGCAGTCCTGGCGGGGGGGTGGCCGGGGAGCTGTTTTTT.

This clonotype was observed at least ten times. The chain couples TRBV12-5 to TRBJ1-1, with 8 bases identical to TRBD1. CDR3 length equals 19 residues. With V trimmed by 0 bases and J by 0 bases, 12 bases remained unmatched. Germline CDR1 and CDR2: LGHNT and FRNRAP. The CDR3 is CASGLVLFGQGKMNTEAFF. In nucleotides, the CDR3 is TGTGCTAGTGGTTTGGTACTTTTCGGACAGGGTAAAATGAACACTGAAGCTTTCTTT.

The gene calls are TRBV3-1 and TRBJ2-2; 13 nucleotides agree with TRBD2. The CDR3 totals 18 residues. V was pared by 3 bases and J by 4 bases, with 8 bases of the junction left unmatched. The germline V gene encodes CDR1 LGHDT and CDR2 YNNKEL (reference sequence). The CDR3 sequence is CASSQAGLAGPGTGELFF. The CDR3 DNA follows: TGTGCCAGCAGCCAGGCGGGACTAGCGGGGCCGGGCACCGGGGAGCTGTTTTTT.

This clonotype has just a few counts. The rearrangement joins TRBV6-2 or TRBV6-3 to TRBJ1-4; the D is unclear. The V gene's germline CDR1 is MNHEY and CDR2 SVGEGT. The germline V and J ends were trimmed by 0 bases and 7 bases, with 9 bases remaining between them. The CDR3 runs 14 residues. CDR3 sequence: CASSYSRRFEKLFF. The CDR3, as DNA: TGTGCCAGCAGTTACTCCCGGCGGTTTGAAAAACTGTTTTTT.

This clonotype has a handful of counts. This chain's CDR3 is CASSWAKNIQYF. CDR3 in DNA: TGTGCCAGCAGTTGGGCCAAAAACATTCAGTACTTC. This rearrangement joins TRBV12-3 or TRBV12-4 to TRBJ2-4; D gene unclear. The CDR3 is 12 amino acids. V lost 4 bases to trimming and J lost 1 base, with 2 bases between them.

The table lists this clonotype with many counts. J is TRBJ1-1 and V is TRBV28, with TRBD1 matching over 9 bases. Germline V gene lookup returns CDR1 MDHEN and CDR2 SYDVKM. The CDR3 runs to 15 residues. The V segment lost 4 bases and the J segment 6 bases; nucleotides outside the gene matches: 9. CDR3 sequence reads: CASSSTGTGSSEAFF. Written as DNA, the CDR3 is TGTGCCAGCAGTTCAACCGGGACAGGGTCCTCTGAAGCTTTCTTT.

Many counts were recorded for this clonotype. The V gene is TRBV7-3, the J gene TRBJ2-3; 11 nucleotides agree with TRBD2. The CDR3 totals 15 residues. Germline values: CDR1 SGHTA, CDR2 FQGTGA. After removal of 5 bases from V and 9 bases from J, the junction contained 10 bases not matched to a gene. This CDR3 is CASSPGVAGGTTQYF. CDR3 sequence (DNA): TGTGCCAGCAGCCCAGGGGTAGCGGGGGGGACAACGCAGTATTTT. Variable domain in full (rest from reference TRBV7-3 and TRBJ2-3): GAGVSQTPSNKVTEKGKYVELRCDPISGHTALYWYRQSLGQGPEFLIYFQGTGAADDSGLPNDRFFAVRPEGSVSTLKIQRTERGDSAVYLCASSPGVAGGTTQYFGPGTRLTVL.

For this clonotype: Being one base from a much bigger clone, this may be a read error. The rearrangement joins TRBV6-2 or TRBV6-3 to TRBJ2-2, with D hard to call. Germline V gene sequence: CDR1 MNHEY, CDR2 SVGEGT. Trimming removed 1 base from V and 7 bases from J, with 10 bases in between. The length of the CDR3 is 14 residues. The CDR3 coding sequence is TGTGCCAGCAGTTACTTGGGGTGGGACGGGGAGCTGTTTTTT. This sequence encodes CASSYLGWDGELFF.

The CDR3: CASSVAGTGKIYGYTF. CDR3 nucleotide sequence: TGTGCCAGCAGCGTAGCTGGGACAGGGAAAATCTATGGCTACACCTTC. This chain uses TRBV9 with TRBJ1-2; TRBD1 matches at 9 bases. The CDR3 extends over 16 amino acids. The J segment lost 4 bases and the V segment lost 0 bases, leaving 7 bases of the junction unmatched. Germline V CDR1 and CDR2: SGDLS, YYNGEE.

This clonotype was detected many times. The rearrangement joins TRBV5-1 to TRBJ2-2; D gene ambiguous. CDR3 length: 15 amino acids. The V gene lost 2 bases and the J gene lost 0 bases, with 8 bases spanning the gap. Germline assignment: CDR1 SGHRS and CDR2 YFSETQ. The CDR3 sequence: CASSFPAPNTGELFF. As DNA, the CDR3 is TGCGCCAGCAGCTTCCCAGCGCCGAACACCGGGGAGCTGTTTTTT.

This chain links TRBV28 with TRBJ2-2; D remains unclear. Germline CDR1 reads MDHEN; CDR2 reads SYDVKM. CDR3 length equals 14 residues. The V and J ends lost 3 bases and 6 bases respectively, with 11 bases between them. The CDR3 protein is CASSFPTNAGELFF. As DNA, the CDR3 is TGTGCCAGCAGTTTCCCCACGAATGCCGGGGAGCTGTTTTTT.

This clonotype has just one count. The V gene is TRBV4-2, the J gene TRBJ1-5; D perhaps matches TRBD1 (5 bases). Per germline, CDR1 LGHNA and CDR2 YNFKEQ. The V gene lost 3 bases and the J gene lost 0 bases, with 15 bases spanning the gap. This CDR3 is built from 17 residues. CDR3 DNA: TGTGCCAGCAGCCATAGAGGGGATGGCTATAGCAATCAGCCCCAGCATTTT. It yields the protein CASSHRGDGYSNQPQHF.

About this clonotype: This may stem from a read error, because a much larger clone lies one nucleotide away. No conserved phenylalanine or tryptophan ends this CDR3, so it is likely a read error. The chain combines TRBV5-1 with TRBJ1-5; TRBD1 agrees at 8 bases. CDR1 SGHRS and CDR2 YFSETQ come from the germline V gene. V lost 4 bases to trimming and J lost 7 bases; unmatched junction nucleotides: 10. The CDR3 has 15 amino acids. CDR3 DNA: TGCGCCAGCAGCGCTTGGACAGGGCGGGACCAGCCCCAGCATCTT. Its protein is CASSAWTGRDQPQHL.

This chain joins TRBV30 and TRBJ2-5; D tentatively reads TRBD1 or TRBD2 (6 bases each). Germline CDR1 is GTSNPN and CDR2 is SVGIG (reference sequence). The CDR3 runs to 14 residues. Trimming stripped 0 bases from V and 4 bases from J, with 12 bases between. The CDR3 DNA reads as TGTGCCTGGAGTGTAGGGTCGGGGGCAGAGACCCAGTACTTC. Translated, it gives CAWSVGSGAETQYF.

The chain employs TRBV5-1 and TRBJ2-3, with 8 bases aligning to TRBD2. V lost 8 bases, J lost 5 bases, and 13 bases stayed unmatched. CDR1 SGHRS and CDR2 YFSETQ come from the germline V gene. The CDR3 is 15 residues long. CDR3 sequence (DNA): TGCGCCAGTAACGCCATGGCGGGGGGCCAAGATACGCAGTATTTT. Its translation: CASNAMAGGQDTQYF.